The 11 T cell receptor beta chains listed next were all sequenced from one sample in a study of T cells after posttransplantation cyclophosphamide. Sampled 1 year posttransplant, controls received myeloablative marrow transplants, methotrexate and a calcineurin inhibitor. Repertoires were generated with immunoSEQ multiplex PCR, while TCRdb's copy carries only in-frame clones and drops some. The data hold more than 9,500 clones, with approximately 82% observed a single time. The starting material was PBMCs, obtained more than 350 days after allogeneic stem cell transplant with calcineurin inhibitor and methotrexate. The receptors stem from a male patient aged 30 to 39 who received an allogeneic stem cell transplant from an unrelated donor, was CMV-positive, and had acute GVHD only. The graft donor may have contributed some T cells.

The CDR3 region is CSVDGAEGYNEQFF. The CDR3, as DNA: TGCAGCGTTGACGGAGCGGAGGGGTACAATGAGCAGTTCTTC. The V call is TRBV29-1, the J call TRBJ2-1; tentatively, D is TRBD2 (6 bases). The germline CDR1 and CDR2 sequences are SQVTM and ANQGSEA. V lost 3 bases and J lost 4, with 13 bases in between. The CDR3 contains 14 residues.

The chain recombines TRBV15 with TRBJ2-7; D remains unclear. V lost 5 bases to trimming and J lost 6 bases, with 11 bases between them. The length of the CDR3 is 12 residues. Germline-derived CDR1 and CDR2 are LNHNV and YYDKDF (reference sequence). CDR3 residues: CATSYLSGEQYF. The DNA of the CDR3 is TGTGCCACCAGCTACCTAAGTGGCGAGCAGTACTTC.

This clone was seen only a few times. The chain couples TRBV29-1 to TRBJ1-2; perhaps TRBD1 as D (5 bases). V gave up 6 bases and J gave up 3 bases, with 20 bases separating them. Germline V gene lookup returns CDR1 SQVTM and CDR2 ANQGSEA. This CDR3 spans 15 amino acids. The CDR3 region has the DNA TGCAGCGTCCTCCGGTGGGGGGGAACGGACTATGGCTACACCTTC. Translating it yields CSVLRWGGTDYGYTF.

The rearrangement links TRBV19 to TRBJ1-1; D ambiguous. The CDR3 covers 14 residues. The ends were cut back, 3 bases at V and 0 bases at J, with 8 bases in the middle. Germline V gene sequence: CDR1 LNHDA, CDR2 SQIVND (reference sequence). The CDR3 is CASSIPTMNTEAFF. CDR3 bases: TGTGCCAGTAGTATCCCAACTATGAACACTGAAGCTTTCTTT.

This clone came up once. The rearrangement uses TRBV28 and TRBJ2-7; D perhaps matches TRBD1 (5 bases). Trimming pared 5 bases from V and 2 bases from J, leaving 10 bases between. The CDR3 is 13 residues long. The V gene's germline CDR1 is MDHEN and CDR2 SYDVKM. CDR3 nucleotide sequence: TGTGCCAGCAGTAAATCGACAGCCTACGAGCAGTACTTC. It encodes CASSKSTAYEQYF. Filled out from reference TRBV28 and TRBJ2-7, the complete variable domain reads DVKVTQSSRYLVKRTGEKVFLECVQDMDHENMFWYRQDPGLGLRLIYFSYDVKMKEKGDIPEGYSVSREKKERFSLILESASTNQTSMYLCASSKSTAYEQYFGPGTRLTVT.

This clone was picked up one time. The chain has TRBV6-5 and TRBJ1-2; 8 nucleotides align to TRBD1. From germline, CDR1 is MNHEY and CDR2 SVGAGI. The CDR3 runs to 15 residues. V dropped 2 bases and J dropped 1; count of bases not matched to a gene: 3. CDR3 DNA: TGTGCCAGCAGTTACGATGGACAGGGTAACTATGGCTACACCTTC. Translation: CASSYDGQGNYGYTF.

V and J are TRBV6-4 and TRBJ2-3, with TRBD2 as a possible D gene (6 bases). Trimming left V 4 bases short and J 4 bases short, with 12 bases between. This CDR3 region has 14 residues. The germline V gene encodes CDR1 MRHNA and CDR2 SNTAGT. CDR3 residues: CASSAEDYADTQYF. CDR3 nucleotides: TGTGCCAGCAGTGCGGAGGACTACGCAGATACGCAGTATTTT.

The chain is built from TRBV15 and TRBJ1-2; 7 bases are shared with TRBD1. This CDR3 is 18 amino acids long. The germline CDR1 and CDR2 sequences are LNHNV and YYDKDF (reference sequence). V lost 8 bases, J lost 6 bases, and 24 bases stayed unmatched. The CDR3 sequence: CATPFHRGSRTSGNGYTF. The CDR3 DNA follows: TGTGCCACCCCTTTCCACAGGGGTTCGAGAACTTCGGGTAATGGCTACACCTTC. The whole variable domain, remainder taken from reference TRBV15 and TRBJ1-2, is DAMVIQNPRYQVTQFGKPVTLSCSQTLNHNVMYWYQQKSSQAPKLLFHYYDKDFNNEADTPDNFQSRRPNTSFCFLDIRSPGLGDTAMYLCATPFHRGSRTSGNGYTFGSGTRLTVV.

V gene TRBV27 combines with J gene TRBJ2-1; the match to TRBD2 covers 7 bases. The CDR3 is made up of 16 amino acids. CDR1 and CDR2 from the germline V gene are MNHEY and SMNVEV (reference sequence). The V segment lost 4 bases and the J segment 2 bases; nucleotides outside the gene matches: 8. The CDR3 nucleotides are TGTGCCAGCAGTTGGTTTGGTAGCGGGCCCTACAATGAGCAGTTCTTC. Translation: CASSWFGSGPYNEQFF.

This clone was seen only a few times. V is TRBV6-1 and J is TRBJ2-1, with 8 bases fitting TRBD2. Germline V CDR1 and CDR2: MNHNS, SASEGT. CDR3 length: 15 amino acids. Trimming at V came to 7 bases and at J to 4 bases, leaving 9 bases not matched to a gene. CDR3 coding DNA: TGTGCCAGCACCCTAGGAACTAGCGGATACAATGAGCAGTTCTTC. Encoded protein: CASTLGTSGYNEQFF.

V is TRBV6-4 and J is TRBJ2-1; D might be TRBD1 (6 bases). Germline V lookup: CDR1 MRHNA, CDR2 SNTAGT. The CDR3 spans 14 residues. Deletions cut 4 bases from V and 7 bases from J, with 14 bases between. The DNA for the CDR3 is TGTGCCAGCAGTGCTCTTGCAGGGGCAAATGAGCAGTTCTTC. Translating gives CASSALAGANEQFF.